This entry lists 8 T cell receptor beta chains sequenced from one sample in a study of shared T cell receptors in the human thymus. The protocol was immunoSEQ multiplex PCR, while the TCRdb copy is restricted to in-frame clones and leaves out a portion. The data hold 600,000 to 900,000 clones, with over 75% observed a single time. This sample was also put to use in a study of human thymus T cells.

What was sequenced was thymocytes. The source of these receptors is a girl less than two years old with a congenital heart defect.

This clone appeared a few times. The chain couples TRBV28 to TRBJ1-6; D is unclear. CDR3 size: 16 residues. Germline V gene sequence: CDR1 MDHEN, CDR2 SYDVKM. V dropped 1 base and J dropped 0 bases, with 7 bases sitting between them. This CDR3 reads CASSLSKSSYNSPLHF. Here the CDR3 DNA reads TGTGCCAGCAGTTTATCCAAGAGCTCCTATAATTCACCCCTCCACTTT.

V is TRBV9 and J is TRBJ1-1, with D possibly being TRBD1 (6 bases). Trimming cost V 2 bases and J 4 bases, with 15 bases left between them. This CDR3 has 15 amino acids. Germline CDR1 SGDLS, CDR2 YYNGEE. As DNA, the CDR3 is TGTGCCAGCAGCGTCAGGGGTGATATTCCCACTGAAGCTTTCTTT. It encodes CASSVRGDIPTEAFF.

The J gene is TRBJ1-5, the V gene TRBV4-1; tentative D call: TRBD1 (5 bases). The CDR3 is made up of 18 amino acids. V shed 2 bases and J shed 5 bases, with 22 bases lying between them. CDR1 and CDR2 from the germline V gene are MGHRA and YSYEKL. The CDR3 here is CASSQWGTTYKKDQPQHF. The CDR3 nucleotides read TGCGCCAGCAGCCAATGGGGCACGACTTATAAAAAGGATCAGCCCCAGCATTTT.

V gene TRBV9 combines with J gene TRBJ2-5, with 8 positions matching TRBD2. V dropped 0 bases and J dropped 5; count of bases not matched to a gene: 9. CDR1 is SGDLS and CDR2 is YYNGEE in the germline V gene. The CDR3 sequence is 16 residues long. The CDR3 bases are TGTGCCAGCAGCGTAGAGTCCGGGGGGGGCCAGGAGACCCAGTACTTC. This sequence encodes CASSVESGGGQETQYF.

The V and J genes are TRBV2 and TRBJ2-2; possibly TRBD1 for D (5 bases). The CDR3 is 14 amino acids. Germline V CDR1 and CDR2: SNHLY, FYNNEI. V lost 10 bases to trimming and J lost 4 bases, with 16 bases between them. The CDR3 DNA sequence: TGTGCCAATTCTCAGGGATCGGGCACCGGGGAGCTGTTTTTT. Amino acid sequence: CANSQGSGTGELFF.

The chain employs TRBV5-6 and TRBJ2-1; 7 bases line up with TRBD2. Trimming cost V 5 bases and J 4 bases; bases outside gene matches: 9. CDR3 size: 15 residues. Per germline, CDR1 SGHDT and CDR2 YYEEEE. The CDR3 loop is CASRGGTGPYNEQFF. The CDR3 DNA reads TGTGCCAGCAGGGGGGGGACGGGACCGTACAATGAGCAGTTCTTC.

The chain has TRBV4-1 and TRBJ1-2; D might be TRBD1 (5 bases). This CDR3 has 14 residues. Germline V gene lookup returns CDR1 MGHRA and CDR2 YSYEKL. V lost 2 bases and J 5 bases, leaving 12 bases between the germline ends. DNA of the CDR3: TGCGCCAGCAGCCAAACTCGACAGTATTATGGCTACACCTTC. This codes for CASSQTRQYYGYTF.

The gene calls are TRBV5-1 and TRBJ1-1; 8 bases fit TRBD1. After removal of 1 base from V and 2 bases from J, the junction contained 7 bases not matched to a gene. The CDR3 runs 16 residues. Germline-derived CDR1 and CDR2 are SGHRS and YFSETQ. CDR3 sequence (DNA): TGCGCCAGCAGCTTGTCCGGGACAGGTAGTAACACTGAAGCTTTCTTT. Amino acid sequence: CASSLSGTGSNTEAFF.